Below are 18 T cell receptor beta chains sequenced from a single sample in a study of cytomegalovirus exposure and HLA in healthy donors. With 60 Vbeta and 13 Jbeta primers, the PCR was carried out. Measured with immunoSEQ multiplex PCR; TCRdb has only the in-frame clones, and not every one. The table records roughly 150,000 clones, around 84% of them present only once. Source material: PBMCs. The receptors here all came from a boy aged 2 to 9 in good health and CMV-seronegative.

DNA of the CDR3: TGTGCCAGCAGCCGCGGGGGAAGCACTGAAGCTTTCTTT. Translation gives CASSRGGSTEAFF. The rearrangement links TRBV9 to TRBJ1-1; tentatively, D is TRBD1 (5 bases). This CDR3 comprises 13 residues. CDR1 is SGDLS, CDR2 YYNGEE, per germline. The germline V and J ends were trimmed by 4 bases and 4 bases, with 11 bases remaining between them.

The chain is built from TRBV7-9 and TRBJ2-5; TRBD2 matches at 12 bases. V gave up 5 bases and J gave up 1 base; unmatched junction bases: 11. Germline lookup yields CDR1 SEHNR and CDR2 FQNEAQ (reference sequence). The CDR3 has 18 amino acids. The CDR3 is CASSPGKLAGGLQETQYF. CDR3 sequence (DNA): TGTGCCAGCAGCCCAGGGAAACTAGCGGGGGGCCTCCAAGAGACCCAGTACTTC. The full variable domain, its missing parts supplied by reference TRBV7-9 and TRBJ2-5, is DTGVSQNPRHKITKRGQNVTFRCDPISEHNRLYWYRQTLGQGPEFLTYFQNEAQLEKSRLLSDRFSAERPKGSFSTLEIQRTEQGDSAMYLCASSPGKLAGGLQETQYFGPGTRLLVL.

This clone was seen only once. The rearrangement links TRBV6-5 to TRBJ1-3; 8 bases map to TRBD1. Losses at the gene ends were 5 bases for V and 1 base for J; bases not matched to a gene: 4. The CDR3 is 15 residues long. Germline CDR1 MNHEY, CDR2 SVGAGI. CDR3 in DNA: TGTGCCAGCAGTCCAACAGGGGGGTCTGGAAACACCATATATTTT. Amino acids: CASSPTGGSGNTIYF.

The chain links TRBV2 to TRBJ1-6, with unresolved D. V was cut by 2 bases and J by 10 bases, with 15 bases left in between. Germline lookup yields CDR1 SNHLY and CDR2 FYNNEI. The CDR3 spans 15 residues. Here the CDR3 reads CASSERRVRVSPLHF. As DNA, the CDR3 is TGTGCCAGCAGTGAACGGAGGGTAAGGGTCTCACCCCTCCACTTT. Looking up the rest from reference TRBV2 and TRBJ1-6 gives the full variable domain: EPEVTQTPSHQVTQMGQEVILRCVPISNHLYFYWYRQILGQKVEFLVSFYNNEISEKSEIFDDQFSVERPDGSNFTLKIRSTKLEDSAMYFCASSERRVRVSPLHFGNGTRLTVT.

The rearrangement links TRBV27 to TRBJ1-4; D gene ambiguous. Per germline, CDR1 MNHEY and CDR2 SMNVEV (reference sequence). Trimming took off 8 bases at V and 1 base at J, with 8 bases between the two ends. There are 13 residues in the CDR3. As DNA, the CDR3 is TGTGCCAGCGGCTCCAGAACTAATGAAAAACTGTTTTTT. It translates to CASGSRTNEKLFF.

With regard to this clone: The junction departs from the called germline gene at one end, perhaps through a read error. The chain links TRBV6-5 to TRBJ2-2; no firm D call. CDR1 MNHEY and CDR2 SVGAGI come from the germline V gene. The CDR3 runs to 10 residues. This chain's CDR3 is CGSWYGQLFF. The CDR3 DNA sequence: TGTGGCAGCTGGTACGGTCAGCTGTTTTTT.

This clone was counted a few times. The chain carries TRBV27 and TRBJ1-1; the match to TRBD1 covers 8 bases. In germline, CDR1 is MNHEY, CDR2 SMNVEV (reference sequence). Germline trimming cut 6 bases from V and 1 base from J; bases unmatched to any gene: 13. The length of the CDR3 is 17 residues. The CDR3 here is CASRNPRGRGENTEAFF. The CDR3 nucleotides are TGTGCCAGCAGGAATCCCAGGGGGCGCGGTGAGAACACTGAAGCTTTCTTT.

The V and J genes are TRBV5-1 and TRBJ1-1, with D unclear. This CDR3 has 14 amino acids. Trimming left V 0 bases short and J 1 base short, with 7 bases between. Germline V gives CDR1 SGHRS, CDR2 YFSETQ. This CDR3 reads CASSLGSGNTEAFF. DNA of the CDR3: TGCGCCAGCAGCTTGGGTTCCGGGAACACTGAAGCTTTCTTT.

V usage is TRBV29-1 and J usage is TRBJ1-4, with D maybe TRBD1 (6 bases). V was trimmed by 6 bases and J by 8 bases, leaving 13 bases between them. CDR1 is SQVTM, CDR2 ANQGSEA, per germline. This CDR3 has 12 amino acids. CDR3 residues: CSVQGIEEKLFF. The DNA of the CDR3 is TGCAGCGTACAGGGTATTGAGGAAAAACTGTTTTTT. Full variable domain (missing parts from reference TRBV29-1 and TRBJ1-4): SAVISQKPSRDICQRGTSLTIQCQVDSQVTMMFWYRQQPGQSLTLIATANQGSEATYESGFVIDKFPISRPNLTFSTLTVSNMSPEDSSIYLCSVQGIEEKLFFGSGTQLSVL.

The chain recombines TRBV5-4 with TRBJ1-2, with D hard to call. V lost 4 bases, J lost 5 bases, and 12 bases lay in between. Per germline, CDR1 SGHNT and CDR2 YYREEE (reference sequence). CDR3 size: 13 residues. The CDR3 sequence is CASSPLRQYGYTF. The CDR3 DNA is TGTGCCAGCAGCCCGCTTCGCCAGTATGGCTACACCTTC.

The rearrangement links TRBV5-4 to TRBJ2-4; 9 nucleotides line up with TRBD2. The CDR3 is 14 residues long. V trimming: 3 bases; J trimming: 3 bases; junction bases outside the gene matches: 1. Germline V gives CDR1 SGHNT, CDR2 YYREEE (reference sequence). The CDR3 region is CASSSREGKNIQYF. Here the CDR3 DNA reads TGTGCCAGCAGCTCGCGGGAGGGCAAAAACATTCAGTACTTC. The full variable domain, completed using reference TRBV5-4 and TRBJ2-4, is ETGVTQSPTHLIKTRGQQVTLRCSSQSGHNTVSWYQQALGQGPQFIFQYYREEENGRGNFPPRFSGLQFPNYSSELNVNALELDDSALYLCASSSREGKNIQYFGAGTRLSVL.

This chain connects TRBV19 to TRBJ1-5, with D maybe TRBD1 (6 bases). Per the germline V gene, CDR1 is LNHDA and CDR2 is SQIVND (reference sequence). This CDR3 comprises 15 residues. Trimming took 6 bases from V and 6 from J, leaving 18 bases between them. This CDR3 is CASSHTGGSGQPQHF. In DNA, the CDR3 is TGTGCCAGTAGCCACACGGGGGGCTCGGGTCAGCCCCAGCATTTT.

The chain recombines TRBV7-3 with TRBJ1-2; tentative D call: TRBD1 (5 bases). The CDR3 is made up of 19 amino acids. CDR1 and CDR2 from the germline V gene are SGHTA and FQGTGA. The V end was cut by 4 bases, the J end by 2 bases, with 26 bases between. The CDR3 loop reads CASSSGEPGTGLPNYGYTF. The CDR3 DNA follows: TGTGCCAGCAGCTCGGGAGAGCCCGGGACGGGATTACCCAACTATGGCTACACCTTC.

The chain recombines TRBV2 with TRBJ1-1; D call uncertain. The CDR3 loop spans 10 amino acids. Trimming stripped 7 bases from V and 7 bases from J, with 7 bases between. Germline lookup yields CDR1 SNHLY and CDR2 FYNNEI. DNA of the CDR3: TGTGCCAGCAATGACGGTGAAGCTTTCTTT. Encoded protein: CASNDGEAFF. Full variable domain (outside the CDR3, taken from reference TRBV2 and TRBJ1-1): EPEVTQTPSHQVTQMGQEVILRCVPISNHLYFYWYRQILGQKVEFLVSFYNNEISEKSEIFDDQFSVERPDGSNFTLKIRSTKLEDSAMYFCASNDGEAFFGQGTRLTVV.

The chain couples TRBV7-2 to TRBJ2-7, with 8 bases that match TRBD2. This CDR3 region has 14 residues. The junction had 9 bases not matched to a gene; V was cut back by 5 bases and J by 6 bases. Germline V lookup: CDR1 SGHTA, CDR2 FQGNSA. The CDR3 region is CASSHGTSLREQYF. DNA of the CDR3: TGTGCCAGCAGCCACGGGACTAGTCTTCGCGAGCAGTACTTC.

The V gene is TRBV29-1, the J gene TRBJ2-5; no clear D. Trimming stripped 4 bases from V and 5 bases from J, with 20 bases between. Germline V lookup: CDR1 SQVTM, CDR2 ANQGSEA. The CDR3 contains 15 residues. The CDR3 nucleotides are TGCAGCGTTGTTTTTTACAGCTACCCTGAGGAGACCCAGTACTTC. This encodes CSVVFYSYPEETQYF.

This rearrangement joins TRBV7-2 to TRBJ2-5; D ambiguous. The CDR3 runs to 12 residues. Germline-derived CDR1 and CDR2 are SGHTA and FQGNSA. Trimming stripped 5 bases from V and 5 bases from J, with 9 bases between. CDR3 protein: CASSPPRETQYF. CDR3 nucleotide sequence: TGTGCCAGCAGCCCGCCGCGGGAGACCCAGTACTTC. The variable domain in full, completed from reference TRBV7-2 and TRBJ2-5, reads GAGVSQSPSNKVTEKGKDVELRCDPISGHTALYWYRQSLGQGLEFLIYFQGNSAPDKSGLPSDRFSAERTGGSVSTLTIQRTQQEDSAVYLCASSPPRETQYFGPGTRLLVL.

V gene TRBV4-3 combines with J gene TRBJ2-7; TRBD1 might be the D (6 bases). This CDR3 is 19 amino acids long. Germline V gene data show CDR1 as LGHNA and CDR2 as YSLEER. Trimming shortened V by 0 bases and J by 2 bases, and 23 bases separated the two germline ends. In DNA form, the CDR3 reads TGCGCCAGCAGCCAAGATTTACAGGGACGTTTTGAGGAAACCTACGAGCAGTACTTC. It yields the protein CASSQDLQGRFEETYEQYF.